These 22 T cell receptor beta chains share one sample of origin, sequenced in a study of shared clonotypes between healthy human individuals. The data were produced by immunoSEQ multiplex PCR, yet TCRdb's version contains in-frame clones alone and is incomplete. The sample contains roughly 590,000 clones, nearly 97% of which appear only once. Naive CD8 populations comprised CD45RO-negative cells positively selected for CCR7, excluding terminally differentiated effector memory CD45RA+ cells. Sequenced: naive CD8+ T cells sorted from blood. Receptor source: a woman aged 25 to 39 in good health.

The chain joins TRBV7-6 to TRBJ2-3; D is unclear. Germline loops: CDR1 SGHVS, CDR2 FNYEAQ. V lost 1 base, J lost 6 bases, and 14 bases lay in between. The CDR3 length is 15 residues. The CDR3 reads CASSLVAEVGDTQYF. CDR3 bases: TGTGCCAGCAGCTTAGTGGCCGAGGTTGGGGATACGCAGTATTTT. The variable domain in full, completed from reference TRBV7-6 and TRBJ2-3, reads GAGVSQSPRYKVTKRGQDVALRCDPISGHVSLYWYRQALGQGPEFLTYFNYEAQQDKSGLPNDRFSAERPEGSISTLTIQRTEQRDSAMYRCASSLVAEVGDTQYFGPGTRLTVL.

This CDR3 reads CASSQPGLAGVNEQFF. The CDR3 region has the DNA TGTGCCAGCAGCCAGCCGGGACTAGCGGGAGTTAATGAGCAGTTCTTC. The J gene is TRBJ2-1, the V gene TRBV14; 14 bases map to TRBD2. There are 16 residues in the CDR3. V dropped 3 bases and J dropped 7; count of bases not matched to a gene: 5. Germline-derived CDR1 and CDR2 are SGHDN and FVKESK.

This chain links TRBV13 with TRBJ2-1; 8 bases agree with TRBD2. After removal of 5 bases from V and 12 bases from J, the junction contained 9 bases not matched to a gene. The CDR3 consists of 13 residues. Germline lookup yields CDR1 PRHDT and CDR2 FYEKMQ (reference sequence). The CDR3 loop is CASSLEREYVQFF. Here the CDR3 DNA reads TGTGCCAGCAGCCTCGAGCGGGAGTACGTGCAGTTCTTC.

The chain couples TRBV6-5 to TRBJ2-7; 8 nucleotides align to TRBD2. The V gene's germline CDR1 is MNHEY and CDR2 SVGAGI. This CDR3 region has 15 residues. Losses at the gene ends were 5 bases for V and 6 bases for J; bases not matched to a gene: 12. This CDR3 reads CASSTGTSIFSEQYF. Here the CDR3 DNA reads TGTGCCAGCAGTACCGGGACTAGTATATTCAGCGAGCAGTACTTC.

The J gene is TRBJ2-5, the V gene TRBV4-1, with 10 bases fitting TRBD2. Trimming at V came to 4 bases and at J to 4 bases, leaving 9 bases not matched to a gene. The CDR3 length is 16 residues. Germline values: CDR1 MGHRA, CDR2 YSYEKL. CDR3 nucleotides: TGCGCCAGCAGCCCCATAGCGGGAGGATCCGGAGAGACCCAGTACTTC. It is translated as CASSPIAGGSGETQYF.

With regard to this clone: Different DNA sequences within this sample yield the same CDR3. The chain combines TRBV27 with TRBJ2-1, with 10 bases lining up with TRBD2. Germline trimming cut 3 bases from V and 5 bases from J; bases unmatched to any gene: 4. The germline V gene encodes CDR1 MNHEY and CDR2 SMNVEV (reference sequence). The CDR3 runs 15 residues. CDR3 nucleotides: TGTGCCAGCAGTTTCCTCGGACTAGCGGACAATGAGCAGTTCTTC. Encoded protein: CASSFLGLADNEQFF.

CDR3 loop: CASSDPRGTPGELFF. The CDR3 DNA is TGTGCCAGCAGTGACCCCCGGGGGACGCCCGGGGAGCTGTTTTTT. This chain uses TRBV25-1 with TRBJ2-2; D possibly corresponds to TRBD2 (6 bases). Trimming stripped 3 bases from V and 6 bases from J, with 14 bases between. The CDR3 has 15 amino acids. Germline CDR1 and CDR2: MGHDK and SYGVNS.

The rearrangement uses TRBV27 and TRBJ2-5; perhaps TRBD2 as D (5 bases). CDR3 size: 13 residues. From germline, CDR1 is MNHEY and CDR2 SMNVEV (reference sequence). Between the trimmed V and J ends, which lost 2 bases and 9 bases, there was a span of 13 bases. CDR3 protein: CASSLGPGWSQYF. In DNA form, the CDR3 reads TGTGCCAGCAGTTTAGGCCCGGGGTGGTCCCAGTACTTC.

The V gene is TRBV13, the J gene TRBJ2-3, with no clear D. This CDR3 contains 11 residues. V lost 5 bases and J 5 bases, leaving 5 bases between the germline ends. Germline values: CDR1 PRHDT, CDR2 FYEKMQ (reference sequence). CDR3 DNA: TGTGCCAGCAGCCCCGGAGATACGCAGTATTTT. Translated: CASSPGDTQYF.

The chain uses TRBV13 and TRBJ2-1, with 10 bases matching TRBD2. The ends lost 5 bases at V and 7 bases at J; junction bases unmatched: 11. Germline V gene sequence: CDR1 PRHDT, CDR2 FYEKMQ (reference sequence). The CDR3 extends over 16 amino acids. The CDR3 here is CASSLWGLAGDNEQFF. The DNA of the CDR3 is TGTGCCAGCAGCCTGTGGGGGCTAGCGGGAGATAATGAGCAGTTCTTC.

This chain uses TRBV30 with TRBJ1-5, with D perhaps matching TRBD1 (5 bases). The CDR3 is 14 residues long. Trimming pared 2 bases from V and 9 bases from J, leaving 17 bases between. Germline CDR1 GTSNPN, CDR2 SVGIG (reference sequence). CDR3 region: CAWSLTGLLGPQHF. The CDR3 nucleotides read TGTGCCTGGAGTTTGACGGGGCTTTTGGGGCCCCAGCATTTT.

The V call is TRBV27, the J call TRBJ2-3, with TRBD2 matching over 8 bases. The CDR3 contains 14 residues. Germline-derived CDR1 and CDR2 are MNHEY and SMNVEV (reference sequence). Trimming took 10 bases from V and 3 from J; bases not matched to a gene: 9. CDR3 in amino acids: CATIAGLGTDTQYF. The DNA of the CDR3 is TGTGCCACAATAGCGGGATTGGGGACAGATACGCAGTATTTT.

In its sample, this clone was seen a few times. This sequence joins TRBV10-3 and TRBJ1-1, with D possibly being TRBD1 (6 bases). V lost 4 bases, J lost 3 bases, and 12 bases lay in between. This CDR3 is 14 amino acids long. CDR1 and CDR2 from the germline V gene are ENHRY and SYGVKD. The DNA for the CDR3 is TGTGCCATCAGTGCCACAGGGAGGGACACTGAAGCTTTCTTT. It translates to CAISATGRDTEAFF.

This rearrangement joins TRBV12-2 to TRBJ2-6; the table calls TRBD1, which could not be checked here. TRBV12-2 is a pseudogene segment. CDR3 size: 15 residues. The CDR3 reads CASRHGTFWANVLTF. The DNA for the CDR3 is TGTGCAAGTCGCCACGGGACATTCTGGGCCAACGTCCTGACTTTC.

The chain uses TRBV27 and TRBJ2-7, with 9 bases that match TRBD2. The CDR3 loop spans 16 amino acids. The germline V gene has CDR1 MNHEY and CDR2 SMNVEV (reference sequence). Trimming cost V 0 bases and J 6 bases; bases outside gene matches: 9. As DNA, the CDR3 is TGTGCCAGCAGTTTATCCCCCGGGACTAGCATAACCGAGCAGTACTTC. Amino acid sequence: CASSLSPGTSITEQYF.

This sequence joins TRBV7-9 and TRBJ2-1, with 7 positions matching TRBD2. J lost 2 bases, V lost 2 bases, and 9 bases had no gene match. CDR1 is SEHNR and CDR2 is FQNEAQ in the germline V gene (reference sequence). This CDR3 region has 17 residues. Here the CDR3 reads CASSLPLLAAPYNEQFF. The CDR3 region has the DNA TGTGCCAGCAGCTTACCCCTTCTAGCGGCCCCCTACAATGAGCAGTTCTTC. The full variable domain, in which reference TRBV7-9 and TRBJ2-1 provide the parts outside the CDR3, is DTGVSQNPRHKITKRGQNVTFRCDPISEHNRLYWYRQTLGQGPEFLTYFQNEAQLEKSRLLSDRFSAERPKGSFSTLEIQRTEQGDSAMYLCASSLPLLAAPYNEQFFGPGTRLTVL.

The DNA of the CDR3 is TGTGCCAGCAGCGTAGGGCAGGGTTCTGAAAAACTGTTTTTT. It codes for CASSVGQGSEKLFF. V is TRBV9 and J is TRBJ1-4, with a possible D match to TRBD1 (5 bases). There are 14 residues in the CDR3. CDR1 is SGDLS and CDR2 is YYNGEE in the germline V gene. The V gene lost 0 bases and the J gene lost 7 bases, with 10 bases spanning the gap.

V is TRBV6-4 and J is TRBJ2-7; D possibly corresponds to TRBD2 (6 bases). The ends were cut back, 0 bases at V and 0 bases at J, with 15 bases in the middle. The CDR3 is 17 amino acids. Germline CDR1 MRHNA, CDR2 SNTAGT. In DNA form, the CDR3 reads TGTGCCAGCAGTGACTCCGTCTCGGCGGGACTCTCCTACGAGCAGTACTTC. This gives the protein CASSDSVSAGLSYEQYF.

V usage is TRBV2 and J usage is TRBJ1-1; 9 nucleotides agree with TRBD1. After removal of 5 bases from V and 6 bases from J, the junction contained 10 bases not matched to a gene. CDR1 and CDR2 (germline): SNHLY, FYNNEI. The CDR3 extends over 15 amino acids. The CDR3 DNA reads as TGTGCCAGCAGTCGAGAACAGGGGGCCTTGGCTGAAGCTTTCTTT. Translating it yields CASSREQGALAEAFF.

This chain uses TRBV9 with TRBJ1-1; D is undetermined. The CDR3 extends over 14 amino acids. CDR1 SGDLS and CDR2 YYNGEE come from the germline V gene. The V end lost 3 bases, the J end lost 2 bases, and 11 bases lay between the germline ends. The CDR3: CASSGPDSNTEAFF. Here the CDR3 DNA reads TGTGCCAGCAGCGGCCCGGACTCTAACACTGAAGCTTTCTTT.

The chain recombines TRBV28 with TRBJ1-3, with D maybe TRBD1 (5 bases). Looked up from germline, CDR1 is MDHEN and CDR2 is SYDVKM. V lost 6 bases and J 4 bases, leaving 16 bases between the germline ends. The length of the CDR3 is 15 residues. The CDR3 bases are TGTGCCAGCAGACAAGGGGTCTCTTTAGGAAACACCATATATTTT. This gives the protein CASRQGVSLGNTIYF. The entire variable domain, with the rest obtained from reference TRBV28 and TRBJ1-3, is as follows: DVKVTQSSRYLVKRTGEKVFLECVQDMDHENMFWYRQDPGLGLRLIYFSYDVKMKEKGDIPEGYSVSREKKERFSLILESASTNQTSMYLCASRQGVSLGNTIYFGEGSWLTVV.

On this clone itself: The identical CDR3 is also encoded by other nucleotide sequences in the sample. The rearrangement joins TRBV13 to TRBJ2-7; 7 bases match TRBD1. With 0 bases clipped from V and 4 bases from J, the junction kept 3 bases outside the gene matches. The CDR3 totals 14 residues. The germline V gene encodes CDR1 PRHDT and CDR2 FYEKMQ (reference sequence). For the CDR3, the DNA is TGTGCCAGCAGCTTAGGTTCAGGGGGTTACGAGCAGTACTTC. Its translation is CASSLGSGGYEQYF.